This TCR beta chain was recovered during a study of blood T cells in healthy people across ages. CDR1 and CDR2 from the germline V gene are SGHRS and YFSETQ. The CDR3 loop spans 18 amino acids. The V and J ends lost 4 bases and 2 bases, in that order; junction bases with no gene match: 9. A second PCR of about 7 to 12 cycles used a sample-barcoded 5' primer and a J-beta primer mix. With 12 random nucleotides, a template-switch adaptor tagged each individual cDNA molecule. MiXCR, run by TCRdb on the 5' RACE reads, gives a single entry per CDR3 protein. The profile shows about 800,000 distinct CDR3 sequences, 58% of them singletons.

The material sequenced was blood. This chain joins TRBV5-1 and TRBJ2-3; 14 positions agree with TRBD2. The source of this sequence is a man aged 30 to 45 in good health. The CDR3 coding sequence is TGCGCCAGCAGCACCGGACTAGCGGGAGGACCCCTCACAGATACGCAGTATTTT. Translated, it gives CASSTGLAGGPLTDTQYF.